The text below deals with one T cell receptor (beta chain). Its antigen is still unknown. The data originate from a study of cytomegalovirus exposure and HLA in healthy donors. Study-level background: Within the Caucasian-associated ancestry cluster were approximately 77% of the roughly 400 genotyped donors.

Germline V gives CDR1 MNHEY, CDR2 SVGAGI. Trimming took off 0 bases at V and 2 bases at J, with 8 bases between the two ends. The length of the CDR3 is 14 residues. The PCR used 60 Vbeta and 13 Jbeta primers. Some clones are missing from TCRdb's copy, which holds only in-frame ones; the method was immunoSEQ multiplex PCR. The sample lists 100,000 to 150,000 clones, roughly 17% occurring once. Study observations and caveats: Versus the approximately 670-donor mean, an Asian-associated ancestry cluster reportedly showed fewer N-insertions in a later analysis. Across HLA loci, a later analysis found differing TCR association rates, with DRB1 most and HLA-C fewest. TCR beta V- and J-gene trimming was later associated with a missense DCLRE1C variant.

Specimen: PBMCs. The source of this sequence is a female donor in good health and CMV-seropositive. The genes are TRBV6-5 and TRBJ2-7; D may be TRBD1 (5 bases). Written as DNA, the CDR3 is TGTGCCAGCAGTTACTCAGGGGAAACCTACGAGCAGTACTTC. It specifies CASSYSGETYEQYF.